The 31 T cell receptor beta chains presented below share a single source sample, sequenced in a study of radiotherapy plus CTLA-4 blockade in lung cancer. Produced via immunoSEQ multiplex PCR; TCRdb's table is partial and in-frame only. The sample lists 65,000 to 85,000 clones; approximately 73% were seen once. This sample comprised peripheral blood, obtained from a patient treated with radiotherapy plus ipilimumab. The receptor source for this set is a human donor with non-small cell lung cancer whose response to radiotherapy plus ipilimumab could not be evaluated.

Concerning this clone: An end of the junction differs from the germline gene, which may be a read error. The sample has other DNA sequences that encode this CDR3 too. The chain recombines TRBV7-9 with TRBJ1-2, with D maybe TRBD1 (5 bases). The CDR3 contains 13 residues. The germline V gene has CDR1 SEHNR and CDR2 FQNEAQ (reference sequence). The chain's CDR3 is CASSLDSVYGYTF. The CDR3 DNA follows: TGTGCCAGCAGCCTCGACAGTGTCTATGGCTACACCTTT.

The V call is TRBV19, the J call TRBJ1-2; D perhaps matches TRBD1 (6 bases). The germline gives CDR1 LNHDA, CDR2 SQIVND (reference sequence). This CDR3 has 16 amino acids. V was clipped by 5 bases and J by 5 bases, with 21 bases between them. The CDR3 sequence is CASSARRQDLGYGYTF. The CDR3 DNA reads as TGTGCCAGTAGTGCCCGACGACAGGATTTGGGGTATGGCTACACCTTC.

The genes are TRBV6-5 and TRBJ1-5, with a tentative D call TRBD1 (5 bases). The V end was cut by 6 bases, the J end by 3 bases, with 12 bases between. This CDR3 is built from 14 residues. Germline CDR1 is MNHEY and CDR2 is SVGAGI. The CDR3 nucleotides are TGTGCCAGCAGCCTTGACAGAAACAATCAGCCCCAGCATTTT. Protein product: CASSLDRNNQPQHF.

This clone was seen once. The rearrangement joins TRBV10-3 to TRBJ1-6; D remains ambiguous. Germline CDR1 is ENHRY and CDR2 is SYGVKD. With 0 bases removed from V and 0 bases from J, the gap between germline ends came to 9 bases. CDR3 length: 17 residues. The DNA for the CDR3 is TGTGCCATCAGTGAGTCTAGAGGTAGCTCCTATAATTCACCCCTCCACTTT. This gives the protein CAISESRGSSYNSPLHF.

The J gene is TRBJ2-7, the V gene TRBV6-5, with D possibly TRBD1 on 6 matching bases. V was clipped by 7 bases and J by 9 bases, with 13 bases between them. The germline gives CDR1 MNHEY, CDR2 SVGAGI. The CDR3 is 11 amino acids. The CDR3 protein is CASNGEGGQYF. The CDR3, as DNA: TGTGCCAGCAATGGGGAAGGGGGGCAGTACTTC.

The rearrangement links TRBV5-4 to TRBJ2-3; 9 nucleotides line up with TRBD2. V was pared by 3 bases and J by 4 bases, with 12 bases of the junction left unmatched. The CDR3 runs 17 residues. In germline, CDR1 is SGHNT, CDR2 YYREEE (reference sequence). CDR3 DNA sequence: TGTGCCAGCAGCTCGCCCCCCGGGCGGGGGGGCCCAGATACGCAGTATTTT. This codes for CASSSPPGRGGPDTQYF.

The V call is TRBV4-1, the J call TRBJ2-7; 8 bases line up with TRBD2. J lost 1 base, V lost 0 bases, and 5 bases had no gene match. Germline CDR1 MGHRA, CDR2 YSYEKL. This CDR3 has 16 residues. The CDR3 protein is CASSQDEGGGSYEQYF. The DNA of the CDR3 is TGCGCCAGCAGCCAAGACGAGGGCGGGGGGTCCTACGAGCAGTACTTC.

The chain links TRBV11-2 to TRBJ2-5, with 9 nucleotides matching TRBD2. Germline V lookup: CDR1 SGHAT, CDR2 FQNNGV. The CDR3 contains 20 residues. With 0 bases clipped from V and 5 bases from J, the junction kept 19 bases outside the gene matches. CDR3 bases: TGTGCCAGCAGCTTAGAGGGGCGTCAAAAGAGCGGGAGGAGGGAGGAGACCCAGTACTTC. It yields the protein CASSLEGRQKSGRREETQYF.

V gene TRBV28 combines with J gene TRBJ1-5, with 9 bases aligning to TRBD1. The CDR3 length is 13 residues. The V and J ends lost 9 bases and 6 bases, in that order; junction bases with no gene match: 6. Germline CDR1 MDHEN, CDR2 SYDVKM. The CDR3 is CASSGQGAQPQHF. The DNA for the CDR3 is TGTGCCAGTTCGGGACAGGGTGCTCAGCCCCAGCATTTT.

This rearrangement joins TRBV27 to TRBJ2-4; a weak D match, TRBD1 (6 bases). The V gene lost 5 bases and the J gene lost 1 base, with 12 bases spanning the gap. The CDR3 is 15 amino acids. Germline assignment: CDR1 MNHEY and CDR2 SMNVEV (reference sequence). The CDR3, as DNA: TGTGCCAGCAGTGTGAACAGGGTGGCCAAAAACATTCAGTACTTC. It specifies CASSVNRVAKNIQYF.

The V and J genes are TRBV10-3 and TRBJ1-2, with no clear D. CDR3 length: 13 residues. V lost 4 bases and J 2 bases, leaving 8 bases between the germline ends. Germline V CDR1 and CDR2: ENHRY, SYGVKD. CDR3 in amino acids: CAISGASNYGYTF. In DNA, the CDR3 is TGTGCCATCAGTGGGGCGTCAAACTATGGCTACACCTTC.

V and J are TRBV7-9 and TRBJ2-2; tentatively, D is TRBD1 (6 bases). This CDR3 has 16 amino acids. V was cut by 4 bases and J by 5 bases, with 17 bases left in between. Germline CDR1 is SEHNR and CDR2 is FQNEAQ (reference sequence). CDR3 amino acids: CASSSRGTRETGELFF. The CDR3 DNA sequence: TGTGCCAGCAGCTCAAGGGGGACAAGGGAAACCGGGGAGCTGTTTTTT.

This rearrangement joins TRBV5-6 to TRBJ1-4, with 9 nucleotides matching TRBD1. This CDR3 is built from 16 residues. V lost 3 bases and J lost 3; bases outside the gene matches: 6. Germline lookup yields CDR1 SGHDT and CDR2 YYEEEE. CDR3 sequence reads: CASSYLRDRANEKLFF. The CDR3 DNA follows: TGTGCCAGCAGCTATCTCCGGGACAGGGCTAATGAAAAACTGTTTTTT.

With regard to this clone: The junction and the germline gene differ at one end; a read error may be behind it. Other DNA sequences in this specimen translate into the identical CDR3. The chain recombines TRBV4-1 with TRBJ1-6; D not certain. Germline CDR1 and CDR2: MGHRA and YSYEKL. This CDR3 is built from 18 residues. CDR3 sequence: CASSQDRGQSSYNSPLHF. CDR3 in DNA: TGCGCCAGCAGCCAAGATCGGGGTCAGAGCTCCTATAATTCCCCCCTCCACTTT.

V gene TRBV10-2 combines with J gene TRBJ2-1; possible D gene TRBD2, 6 bases. V was clipped by 6 bases and J by 7 bases, with 13 bases between them. The length of the CDR3 is 13 residues. Germline-derived CDR1 and CDR2 are WSHSY and SAAADI. The CDR3 DNA sequence: TGCGCCAGCAGGGAGGCGGGGAGAAATGAGCAGTTCTTC. Protein sequence: CASREAGRNEQFF.

This clone appeared a few times. This rearrangement joins TRBV4-1 to TRBJ2-1, with D possibly being TRBD2 (6 bases). CDR3 length: 16 residues. CDR1 MGHRA and CDR2 YSYEKL come from the germline V gene. V lost 2 bases and J 3 bases, leaving 14 bases between the germline ends. The CDR3 DNA sequence: TGCGCCAGCAGCCAAATAGGACTACTACTCTACAATGAGCAGTTCTTC. This translates into CASSQIGLLLYNEQFF.

This clone was detected only a few times. This chain links TRBV5-6 with TRBJ2-1, with TRBD1 matching over 10 bases. The CDR3 length is 15 residues. Per germline, CDR1 SGHDT and CDR2 YYEEEE. Trimming at V came to 4 bases and at J to 3 bases, leaving 4 bases not matched to a gene. CDR3: CASSRDRGNYNEQFF. The CDR3 DNA is TGTGCCAGCAGCCGGGACAGGGGAAACTACAATGAGCAGTTCTTC.

This clone has just one count. The rearrangement uses TRBV5-1 and TRBJ2-1, with 9 bases fitting TRBD1. The junction had 9 bases not matched to a gene; V was cut back by 4 bases and J by 10 bases. The CDR3 runs to 14 residues. Germline V gives CDR1 SGHRS, CDR2 YFSETQ. The CDR3 coding sequence is TGCGCCAGCAGCCCCCGACAGGGGGTGCGGGAGCAGTTCTTC. This encodes CASSPRQGVREQFF.

This clone was counted a few times. This chain joins TRBV7-9 and TRBJ2-7; 9 nucleotides match TRBD2. Trimming at V came to 5 bases and at J to 6 bases, leaving 8 bases not matched to a gene. Germline CDR1 and CDR2: SEHNR and FQNEAQ (reference sequence). This CDR3 comprises 14 residues. The CDR3 here is CASSAGGLASEQYF. DNA of the CDR3: TGTGCCAGCAGCGCTGGTGGACTAGCGAGCGAGCAGTACTTC.

This chain connects TRBV6-1 to TRBJ2-3, with 7 bases aligning to TRBD1. V was pared by 3 bases and J by 1 base, with 4 bases of the junction left unmatched. Germline loops: CDR1 MNHNS, CDR2 SASEGT. The CDR3 spans 15 residues. CDR3 sequence (DNA): TGTGCCAGCAGTGACTGGACAGGCCGCACAGATACGCAGTATTTT. Translation: CASSDWTGRTDTQYF.

The chain is built from TRBV11-1 and TRBJ2-7; D perhaps matches TRBD1 (6 bases). V gave up 6 bases and J gave up 7 bases, with 16 bases separating them. Germline values: CDR1 SGHAT, CDR2 FQDESV (reference sequence). The CDR3 contains 13 residues. CDR3 loop: CASRRRLGQEQYF. CDR3 coding DNA: TGTGCCAGCAGGAGGAGGTTGGGACAAGAGCAGTACTTC. The full variable domain, rest sourced from reference TRBV11-1 and TRBJ2-7, is EAEVAQSPRYKITEKSQAVAFWCDPISGHATLYWYRQILGQGPELLVQFQDESVVDDSQLPKDRFSAERLKGVDSTLKIQPAELGDSAMYLCASRRRLGQEQYFGPGTRLTVT.

The chain carries TRBV7-6 and TRBJ2-7; 10 bases align to TRBD1. Germline V gives CDR1 SGHVS, CDR2 FNYEAQ. The CDR3 spans 18 residues. After removal of 5 bases from V and 0 bases from J, the junction contained 13 bases not matched to a gene. CDR3 DNA: TGTGCCAGCAGCCATTTTCCGGACAGGGGGACCAGCTCCTACGAGCAGTACTTC. Protein product: CASSHFPDRGTSSYEQYF.

This clone has only a few counts. V usage is TRBV29-1 and J usage is TRBJ1-2; 9 bases fit TRBD1. There are 13 residues in the CDR3. The J segment lost 6 bases and the V segment lost 4 bases, leaving 6 bases of the junction unmatched. CDR1 and CDR2 (germline): SQVTM, ANQGSEA. CDR3 in DNA: TGCAGCGTTGGGACAGGGGATTTCGATGGCTACACCTTC. It yields the protein CSVGTGDFDGYTF. The variable domain in full, with the rest retrieved from reference TRBV29-1 and TRBJ1-2, is SAVISQKPSRDICQRGTSLTIQCQVDSQVTMMFWYRQQPGQSLTLIATANQGSEATYESGFVIDKFPISRPNLTFSTLTVSNMSPEDSSIYLCSVGTGDFDGYTFGSGTRLTVV.

J is TRBJ2-3 and V is TRBV5-1; D remains ambiguous. V was cut by 4 bases and J by 2 bases, with 14 bases left in between. The length of the CDR3 is 15 residues. Per germline, CDR1 SGHRS and CDR2 YFSETQ. The CDR3 loop is CASSPRQRSTDTQYF. The CDR3, as DNA: TGCGCCAGCAGCCCCAGACAAAGGTCCACAGATACGCAGTATTTT.

This chain joins TRBV5-1 and TRBJ1-5; tentatively, D is TRBD1 (5 bases). The CDR3 is made up of 15 amino acids. Per the germline V gene, CDR1 is SGHRS and CDR2 is YFSETQ. V lost 0 bases to trimming and J lost 0 bases, with 7 bases between them. For the CDR3, the DNA is TGCGCCAGCAGCTTGGATGGGGCTAGCAATCAGCCCCAGCATTTT. Encoded protein: CASSLDGASNQPQHF. Drawing the rest from reference TRBV5-1 and TRBJ1-5, the complete variable domain is KAGVTQTPRYLIKTRGQQVTLSCSPISGHRSVSWYQQTPGQGLQFLFEYFSETQRNKGNFPGRFSGRQFSNSRSEMNVSTLELGDSALYLCASSLDGASNQPQHFGDGTRLSIL.

The chain couples TRBV6-4 to TRBJ1-2; D not resolved. V dropped 0 bases and J dropped 4 bases, with 12 bases sitting between them. This CDR3 region has 15 residues. Germline V gene data show CDR1 as MRHNA and CDR2 as SNTAGT. The CDR3, as DNA: TGTGCCAGCAGTGACTCGATCCCGCCCAGCTATGGCTACACCTTC. Its protein product is CASSDSIPPSYGYTF.

V and J are TRBV30 and TRBJ1-1, with D hard to call. Trimming pared 4 bases from V and 0 bases from J, leaving 12 bases between. CDR3 length equals 14 residues. Germline values: CDR1 GTSNPN, CDR2 SVGIG (reference sequence). The CDR3, as DNA: TGTGCCTGGAACGCCGGAACAGTGAACACTGAAGCTTTCTTT. This translates into CAWNAGTVNTEAFF.

The CDR3 nucleotides are TGTGCCAGCAGTTACGGAGGGACCTTGAACATTCAGTACTTC. This codes for CASSYGGTLNIQYF. The rearrangement joins TRBV6-5 to TRBJ2-4, with D possibly being TRBD2 (6 bases). Trimming left V 2 bases short and J 7 bases short, with 12 bases between. The germline V gene encodes CDR1 MNHEY and CDR2 SVGAGI. The CDR3 consists of 14 residues.

This clone showed up just once. CDR3 sequence (DNA): TGCGCCAGCGGGAGGGGGGACAGGAACTACGAGCAGTACTTC. The encoded protein is CASGRGDRNYEQYF. The chain recombines TRBV5-1 with TRBJ2-7; possible D gene TRBD1, 8 bases. V was trimmed by 7 bases and J by 3 bases, leaving 17 bases between them. The CDR3 length is 14 residues. CDR1 is SGHRS and CDR2 is YFSETQ in the germline V gene.

The V and J genes are TRBV18 and TRBJ1-2; TRBD1 matches 8 bases. V trimming: 3 bases; J trimming: 8 bases; junction bases outside the gene matches: 8. Germline V lookup: CDR1 KGHSH, CDR2 LQKENI. The CDR3 is made up of 14 amino acids. The CDR3 region is CASSPPTGAGGYTF. Written as DNA, the CDR3 is TGTGCCAGCTCACCCCCGACAGGGGCAGGAGGCTACACCTTC.

The chain employs TRBV19 and TRBJ2-3; 8 bases line up with TRBD2. V lost 11 bases, J lost 2 bases, and 3 bases stayed unmatched. The CDR3 has 12 amino acids. CDR1 and CDR2 from the germline V gene are LNHDA and SQIVND (reference sequence). CDR3 coding DNA: TGTGCCGCGGGAGGATCCACAGATACGCAGTATTTT. Protein: CAAGGSTDTQYF.